The TCR beta chain under discussion was sequenced for a study of T cells in Graves' hyperthyroidism and ophthalmopathy. Overall study results and limits: Most thyroid clonotypes expanded above 0.001 appeared in blood too.

This CDR3 has 14 amino acids. In germline, CDR1 is SGHTA, CDR2 FQGNSA. Germline trimming cut 5 bases from V and 9 bases from J; bases unmatched to any gene: 9. Notes on this clonotype: Its antigen remains unknown.

RNA transcripts were the template for amplifying TCR beta CDR3 regions. TCR CDR3 regions were first amplified by RT-PCR with HTBI primers. A single record per CDR3 protein comes from TCRdb applying MiXCR to the multiplex PCR reads. This table holds approximately 510,000 distinct CDR3 sequences, roughly 45% found once. The receptor was isolated from an adult woman with Graves' disease, either hyperthyroidism or ophthalmopathy (not recorded which). Sequenced material: peripheral blood or thyroid tissue (not recorded which). The chain employs TRBV7-2 and TRBJ1-5; 8 nucleotides match TRBD1. CDR3 DNA sequence: TGTGCCAGCAGCCTGGGACAGGCCCCAGGGCCCCAGCATTTT. Residues: CASSLGQAPGPQHF.